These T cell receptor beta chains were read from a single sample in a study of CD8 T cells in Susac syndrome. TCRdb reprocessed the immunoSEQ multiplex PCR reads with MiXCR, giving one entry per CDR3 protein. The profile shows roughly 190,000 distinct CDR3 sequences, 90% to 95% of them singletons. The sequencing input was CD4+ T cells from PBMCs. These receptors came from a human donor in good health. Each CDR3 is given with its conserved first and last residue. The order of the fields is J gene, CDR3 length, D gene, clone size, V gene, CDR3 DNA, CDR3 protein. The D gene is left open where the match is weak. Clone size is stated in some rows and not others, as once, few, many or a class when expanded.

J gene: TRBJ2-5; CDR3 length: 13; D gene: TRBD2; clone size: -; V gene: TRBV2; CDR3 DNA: TGTGCCAGCAGTGGACTAGCGGGGGGGCCCCAGTACTTC; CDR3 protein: CASSGLAGGPQYF
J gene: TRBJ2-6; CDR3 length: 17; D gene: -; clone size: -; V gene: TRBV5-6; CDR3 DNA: TGTGCCAGCAGCTTGGCCTTCTTCGACTCTGGGGCCAACGTCCTGACTTTC; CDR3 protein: CASSLAFFDSGANVLTF
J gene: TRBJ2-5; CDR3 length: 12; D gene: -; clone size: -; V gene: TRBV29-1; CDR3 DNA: TGCAGCGTTGGGTGGAGCCAAGAGACCCAGTACTTC; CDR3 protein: CSVGWSQETQYF
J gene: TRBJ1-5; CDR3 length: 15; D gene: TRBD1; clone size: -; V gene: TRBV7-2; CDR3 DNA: TGTGCCAGCAGCCCCGGACAGGGCCCCCAGAGGCCCCAGCATTTT; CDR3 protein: CASSPGQGPQRPQHF
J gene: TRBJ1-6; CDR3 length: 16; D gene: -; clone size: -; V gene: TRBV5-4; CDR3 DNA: TGTGCCAGCAGCTTTGTGAGGGGGTCGGTGGATTCACCCCTCCACTTT; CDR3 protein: CASSFVRGSVDSPLHF
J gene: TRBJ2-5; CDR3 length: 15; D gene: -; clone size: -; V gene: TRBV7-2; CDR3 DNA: TGTGCCAGCAGCCGCCCAACAGGCCTCCAAGAGACCCAGTACTTC; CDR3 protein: CASSRPTGLQETQYF
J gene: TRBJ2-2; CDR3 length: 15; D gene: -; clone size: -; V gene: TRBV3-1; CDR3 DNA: TGTGCCAGCAGCCAAGCGGGGGAAAGGATCGGGGAGCTGTTTTTT; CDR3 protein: CASSQAGERIGELFF
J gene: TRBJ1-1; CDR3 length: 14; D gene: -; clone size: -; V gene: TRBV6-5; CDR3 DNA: TGTGCCAGCACCGCCGCGGTTTGGGGCACTGAAGCTTTCTTT; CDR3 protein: CASTAAVWGTEAFF
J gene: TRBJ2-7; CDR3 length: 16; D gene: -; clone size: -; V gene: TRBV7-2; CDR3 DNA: TGTGCCAGCAGCTTAGCGTTAGGCAGCCCACGGAGCGAGCAGTACTTC; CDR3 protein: CASSLALGSPRSEQYF
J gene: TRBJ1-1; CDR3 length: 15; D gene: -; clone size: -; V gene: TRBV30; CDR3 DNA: TGTGCCTGGAGAACTGGACCTAGAGGGGACACTGAAGCTTTCTTT; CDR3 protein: CAWRTGPRGDTEAFF
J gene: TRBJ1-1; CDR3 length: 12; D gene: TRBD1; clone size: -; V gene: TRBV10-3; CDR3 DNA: TGTGCCATAGGACAGGGGGCAACTGAAGCTTTCTTT; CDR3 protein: CAIGQGATEAFF
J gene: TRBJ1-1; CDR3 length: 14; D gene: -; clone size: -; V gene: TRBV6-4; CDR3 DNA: TGTGCCAGCAAGAGAACAGCCAGGGGCACTGAAGCTTTCTTT; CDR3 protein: CASKRTARGTEAFF
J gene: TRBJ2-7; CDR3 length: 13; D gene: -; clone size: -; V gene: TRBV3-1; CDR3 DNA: TGTGCCAGCAGCCAAGATCGGGGCCGCGAGCAGTACTTC; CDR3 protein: CASSQDRGREQYF
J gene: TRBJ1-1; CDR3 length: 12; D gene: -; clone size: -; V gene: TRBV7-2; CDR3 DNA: TGTGCCAGCAGCCCCCCTCTTAGTGGGGCTTTCTTT; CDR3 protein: CASSPPLSGAFF
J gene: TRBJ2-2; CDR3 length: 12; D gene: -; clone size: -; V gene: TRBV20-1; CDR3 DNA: TGCAGTGCTAGAGACAGGACCGGGGAGCTGTTTTTT; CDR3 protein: CSARDRTGELFF
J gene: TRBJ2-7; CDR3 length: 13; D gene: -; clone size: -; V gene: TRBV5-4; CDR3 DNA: TGTGCCAGCAGGACCCGCGGGTCCTACGAGCAGTACTTC; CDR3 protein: CASRTRGSYEQYF
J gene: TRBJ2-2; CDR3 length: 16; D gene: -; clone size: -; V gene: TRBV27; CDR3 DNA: TGTGCCAGCAGCTTGAGGCCCCTAAAGGGGGGCGGGGAGCTGTTTTTT; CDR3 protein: CASSLRPLKGGGELFF
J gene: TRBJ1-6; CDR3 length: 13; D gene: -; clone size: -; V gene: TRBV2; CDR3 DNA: TGTGCCAGCAATAGTAGACTCCTTGCACCCCTCCACTTT; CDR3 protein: CASNSRLLAPLHF
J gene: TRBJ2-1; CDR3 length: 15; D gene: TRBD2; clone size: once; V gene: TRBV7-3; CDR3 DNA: TGTGCCAGCAGCTTTGCGGGGGGCAGTTACAATGAGCAGTTCTTC; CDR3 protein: CASSFAGGSYNEQFF
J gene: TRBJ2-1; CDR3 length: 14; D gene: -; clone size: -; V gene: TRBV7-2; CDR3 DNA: TGTGCCAGCAGCTTAGAGACTTACACCAATGAGCAGTTCTTC; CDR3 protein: CASSLETYTNEQFF
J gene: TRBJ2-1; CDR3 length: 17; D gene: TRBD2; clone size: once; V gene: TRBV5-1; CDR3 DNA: TGCGCCAGCAGCCGCCAAATGACTAGCGGGGCGATCAATGAGCAGTTCTTC; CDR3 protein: CASSRQMTSGAINEQFF
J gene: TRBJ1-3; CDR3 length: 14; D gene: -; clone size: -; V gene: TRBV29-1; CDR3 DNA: TGCAGCGTTACGGACTGGGCAGGTGGAAACACCATATATTTT; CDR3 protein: CSVTDWAGGNTIYF
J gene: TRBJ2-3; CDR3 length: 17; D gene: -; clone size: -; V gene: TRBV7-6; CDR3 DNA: TGTGCCAGCAGACACACCCCAGGCACGACCTTCACAGATACGCAGTATTTT; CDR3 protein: CASRHTPGTTFTDTQYF
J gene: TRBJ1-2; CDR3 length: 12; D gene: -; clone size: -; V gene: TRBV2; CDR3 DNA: TGTGCCGGTCGGGGACGAGACTATGGCTACACCTTC; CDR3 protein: CAGRGRDYGYTF
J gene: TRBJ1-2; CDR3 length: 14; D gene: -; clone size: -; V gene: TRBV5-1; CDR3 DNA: TGCGCCAGCAGCTTGAGGGACACAAACTATGGCTACACCTTC; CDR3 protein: CASSLRDTNYGYTF
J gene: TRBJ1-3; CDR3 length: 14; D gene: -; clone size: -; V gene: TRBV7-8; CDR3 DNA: TGTGCCAGCAGCAGGGGGGAATTCGGAAACACCATATATTTT; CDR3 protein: CASSRGEFGNTIYF
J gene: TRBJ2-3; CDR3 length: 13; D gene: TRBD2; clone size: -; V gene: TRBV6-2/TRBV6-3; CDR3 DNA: TGTGCCAGCAGTGCCCCGGGACTAGGGACGCAGTATTTT; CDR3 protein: CASSAPGLGTQYF
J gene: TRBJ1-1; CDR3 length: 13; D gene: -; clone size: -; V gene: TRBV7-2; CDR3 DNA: TGTGCCAGCAGCTTACGTGACGGCCGCGAAGCTTTCTTT; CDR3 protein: CASSLRDGREAFF
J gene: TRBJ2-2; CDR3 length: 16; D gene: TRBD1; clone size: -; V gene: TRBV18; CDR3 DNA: TGTGCCAGCTCACCACGAACAGGGGAAAGGGCCGGGGAGCTGTTTTTT; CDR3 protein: CASSPRTGERAGELFF
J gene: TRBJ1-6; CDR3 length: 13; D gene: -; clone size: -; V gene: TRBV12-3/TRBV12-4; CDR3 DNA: TGTGCCAGCAGTTTCAAGCGACTTTCACCCCTCCACTTT; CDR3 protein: CASSFKRLSPLHF
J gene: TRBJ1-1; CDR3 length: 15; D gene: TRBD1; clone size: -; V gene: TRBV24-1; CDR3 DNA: TGTGCCACCAGTGAAACGACAGGGTTTGGGTTAGAAGCTTTCTTT; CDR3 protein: CATSETTGFGLEAFF
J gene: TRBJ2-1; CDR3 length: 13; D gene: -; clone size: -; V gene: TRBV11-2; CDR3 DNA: TGTGCCAGCAGCCCGAGGGGCCCCGGTGAGCAGTTCTTC; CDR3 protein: CASSPRGPGEQFF
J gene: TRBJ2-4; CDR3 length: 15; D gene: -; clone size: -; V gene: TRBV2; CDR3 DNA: TGTGCCAGCAGTGAGGCGGGGGCTGGCAAAAACATTCAGTACTTC; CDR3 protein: CASSEAGAGKNIQYF
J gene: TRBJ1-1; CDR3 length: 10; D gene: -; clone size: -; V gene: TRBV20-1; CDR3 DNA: TGCAGTGCCAGGAACACTGAAGCTTTCTTT; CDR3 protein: CSARNTEAFF
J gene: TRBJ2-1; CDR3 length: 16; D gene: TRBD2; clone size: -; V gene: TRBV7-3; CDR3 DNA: TGTGCCAGCAGCCGCCATACTAGCGTATCCTACAATGAGCAGTTCTTC; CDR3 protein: CASSRHTSVSYNEQFF
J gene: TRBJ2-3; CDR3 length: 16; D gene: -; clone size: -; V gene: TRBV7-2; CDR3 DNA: TGTGCCAGCAGCGCGGGGAGGAGCCAGGGCAGGAATACGCAGTATTTT; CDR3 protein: CASSAGRSQGRNTQYF
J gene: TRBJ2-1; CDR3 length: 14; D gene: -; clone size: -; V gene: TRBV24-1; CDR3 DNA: TGTGCCACCAGTGATTTCCTACACTACAATGAGCAGTTCTTC; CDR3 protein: CATSDFLHYNEQFF
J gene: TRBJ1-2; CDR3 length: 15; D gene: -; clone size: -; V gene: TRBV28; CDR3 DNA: TGTGCCAGCAGGGATCTGGCGGGGAGAGTTGGTGGCTACACCTTC; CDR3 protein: CASRDLAGRVGGYTF
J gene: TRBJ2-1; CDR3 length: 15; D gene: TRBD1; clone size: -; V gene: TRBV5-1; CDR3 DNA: TGCGCCAGCAGAAGATCGGGACAGACAAACAATGAGCAGTTCTTC; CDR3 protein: CASRRSGQTNNEQFF
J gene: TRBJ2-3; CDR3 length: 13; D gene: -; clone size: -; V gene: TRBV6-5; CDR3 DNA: TGTGCCAGCAGTCCCCTCAGGGTAGATACGCAGTATTTT; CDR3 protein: CASSPLRVDTQYF
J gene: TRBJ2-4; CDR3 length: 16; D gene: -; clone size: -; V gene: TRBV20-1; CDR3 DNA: TGCAGTGCTAGGGCCCGAGTGACAGGAACCAAAAACATTCAGTACTTC; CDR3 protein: CSARARVTGTKNIQYF
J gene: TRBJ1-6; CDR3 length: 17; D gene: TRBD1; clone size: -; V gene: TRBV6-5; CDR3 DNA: TGTGCCAGCAGTTACTCGTCGGGACAGATCACTAATTCACCCCTCCACTTT; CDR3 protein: CASSYSSGQITNSPLHF
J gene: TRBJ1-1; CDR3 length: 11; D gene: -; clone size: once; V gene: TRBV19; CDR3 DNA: TGTGCCAGTAATGGATACACTGAAGCTTTCTTT; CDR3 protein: CASNGYTEAFF
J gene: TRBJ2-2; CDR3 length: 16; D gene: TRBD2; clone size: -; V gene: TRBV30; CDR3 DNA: TGTGCCTGGAGTGTTATAGCGGGGGGCACGACCGGGGAGCTGTTTTTT; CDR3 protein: CAWSVIAGGTTGELFF
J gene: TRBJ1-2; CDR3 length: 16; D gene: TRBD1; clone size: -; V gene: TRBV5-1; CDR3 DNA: TGCGCCAGCAGCCCGACCTTGGACAGGGGAGGGTATGGCTACACCTTC; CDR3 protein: CASSPTLDRGGYGYTF
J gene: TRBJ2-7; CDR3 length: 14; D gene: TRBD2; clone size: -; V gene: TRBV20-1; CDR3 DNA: TGCAGTGCTGGGGGGGGTGCGGCCACCTACGAGCAGTACTTC; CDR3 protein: CSAGGGAATYEQYF
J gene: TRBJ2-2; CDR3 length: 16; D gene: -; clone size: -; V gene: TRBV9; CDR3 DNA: TGTGCCAGCAGCGTAGACGTCAGGGCGAACACCGGGGAGCTGTTTTTT; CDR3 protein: CASSVDVRANTGELFF
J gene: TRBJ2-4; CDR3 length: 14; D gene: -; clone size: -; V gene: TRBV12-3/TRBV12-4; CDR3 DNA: TGTGCCAGCAGTCCGAGAGGACAAGGAAACATTCAGTACTTC; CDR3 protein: CASSPRGQGNIQYF
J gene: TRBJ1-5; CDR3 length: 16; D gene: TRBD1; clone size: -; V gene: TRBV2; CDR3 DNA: TGTGCCAGCAGTGAAAAAGGGACAGGGGTTGGTCAGCCCCAGCATTTT; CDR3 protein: CASSEKGTGVGQPQHF
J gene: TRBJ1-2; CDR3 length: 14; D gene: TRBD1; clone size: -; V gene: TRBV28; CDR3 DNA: TGTGCCAGCAGTTTCGGACAGGGACTGGGTGGCTACACCTTC; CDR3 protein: CASSFGQGLGGYTF
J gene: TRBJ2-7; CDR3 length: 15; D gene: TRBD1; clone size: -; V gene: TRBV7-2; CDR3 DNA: TGTGCCAGCAGCCGTGGGACAGGTGATTCCTACGAGCAGTACTTC; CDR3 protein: CASSRGTGDSYEQYF